This TCR beta chain was sequenced for a study of blood T cell repertoires in COVID-19. At the level of the study: COVID-19 samples, acute and convalescent, were from the United States, Italy and Spain.

The CDR3 extends over 17 amino acids. In germline, CDR1 is LGHNA, CDR2 YNFKEQ. The ends lost 4 bases at V and 1 base at J; junction bases unmatched: 11. This clone came up once. The authors' processing: Nucleated cell number was recorded as an estimate derived from reference gene primer amplification. This table comes from immunoSEQ multiplex PCR, and its TCRdb copy is limited to in-frame clones, with some not included. V, J and clone size are taken as reported in that table, and D and trimming were inferred from the DNA itself. This sample has 65,000 or so clones; approximately 83% occur once, and the top ten carry about 9.4%.

The specimen sequenced was peripheral blood. The source of this sequence is a man aged 25-45 years with COVID-19, enrolled during active disease. The chain joins TRBV4-2 to TRBJ2-7, with 9 nucleotides matching TRBD1. The CDR3 here is CASSRGTGKASSYEQYF. For the CDR3, the DNA is TGTGCCAGCAGCCGTGGGACAGGGAAAGCGTCTTCCTACGAGCAGTACTTC.